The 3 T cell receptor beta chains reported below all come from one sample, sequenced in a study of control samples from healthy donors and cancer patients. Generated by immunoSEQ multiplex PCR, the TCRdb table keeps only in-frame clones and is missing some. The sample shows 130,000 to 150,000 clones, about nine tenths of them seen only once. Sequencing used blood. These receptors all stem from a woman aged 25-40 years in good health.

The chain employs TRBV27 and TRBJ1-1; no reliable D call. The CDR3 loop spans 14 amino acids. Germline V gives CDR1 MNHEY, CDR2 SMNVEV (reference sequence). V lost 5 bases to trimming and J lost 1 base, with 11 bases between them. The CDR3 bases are TGTGCCAGCAGTATCGACATGGGGAACACTGAAGCTTTCTTT. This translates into CASSIDMGNTEAFF.

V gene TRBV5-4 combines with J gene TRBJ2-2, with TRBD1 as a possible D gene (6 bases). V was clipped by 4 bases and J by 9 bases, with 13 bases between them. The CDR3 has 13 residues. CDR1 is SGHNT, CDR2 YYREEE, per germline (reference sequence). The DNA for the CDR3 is TGTGCCAGCAGCCACTCACAGGGACGGGAGCTGTTTTTT. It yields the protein CASSHSQGRELFF.

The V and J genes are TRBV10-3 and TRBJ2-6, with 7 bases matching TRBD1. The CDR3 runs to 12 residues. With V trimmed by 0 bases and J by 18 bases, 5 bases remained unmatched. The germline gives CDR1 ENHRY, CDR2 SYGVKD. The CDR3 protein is CAISESGQDRTF. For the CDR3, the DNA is TGTGCCATCAGTGAGTCCGGACAGGACCGGACTTTC.